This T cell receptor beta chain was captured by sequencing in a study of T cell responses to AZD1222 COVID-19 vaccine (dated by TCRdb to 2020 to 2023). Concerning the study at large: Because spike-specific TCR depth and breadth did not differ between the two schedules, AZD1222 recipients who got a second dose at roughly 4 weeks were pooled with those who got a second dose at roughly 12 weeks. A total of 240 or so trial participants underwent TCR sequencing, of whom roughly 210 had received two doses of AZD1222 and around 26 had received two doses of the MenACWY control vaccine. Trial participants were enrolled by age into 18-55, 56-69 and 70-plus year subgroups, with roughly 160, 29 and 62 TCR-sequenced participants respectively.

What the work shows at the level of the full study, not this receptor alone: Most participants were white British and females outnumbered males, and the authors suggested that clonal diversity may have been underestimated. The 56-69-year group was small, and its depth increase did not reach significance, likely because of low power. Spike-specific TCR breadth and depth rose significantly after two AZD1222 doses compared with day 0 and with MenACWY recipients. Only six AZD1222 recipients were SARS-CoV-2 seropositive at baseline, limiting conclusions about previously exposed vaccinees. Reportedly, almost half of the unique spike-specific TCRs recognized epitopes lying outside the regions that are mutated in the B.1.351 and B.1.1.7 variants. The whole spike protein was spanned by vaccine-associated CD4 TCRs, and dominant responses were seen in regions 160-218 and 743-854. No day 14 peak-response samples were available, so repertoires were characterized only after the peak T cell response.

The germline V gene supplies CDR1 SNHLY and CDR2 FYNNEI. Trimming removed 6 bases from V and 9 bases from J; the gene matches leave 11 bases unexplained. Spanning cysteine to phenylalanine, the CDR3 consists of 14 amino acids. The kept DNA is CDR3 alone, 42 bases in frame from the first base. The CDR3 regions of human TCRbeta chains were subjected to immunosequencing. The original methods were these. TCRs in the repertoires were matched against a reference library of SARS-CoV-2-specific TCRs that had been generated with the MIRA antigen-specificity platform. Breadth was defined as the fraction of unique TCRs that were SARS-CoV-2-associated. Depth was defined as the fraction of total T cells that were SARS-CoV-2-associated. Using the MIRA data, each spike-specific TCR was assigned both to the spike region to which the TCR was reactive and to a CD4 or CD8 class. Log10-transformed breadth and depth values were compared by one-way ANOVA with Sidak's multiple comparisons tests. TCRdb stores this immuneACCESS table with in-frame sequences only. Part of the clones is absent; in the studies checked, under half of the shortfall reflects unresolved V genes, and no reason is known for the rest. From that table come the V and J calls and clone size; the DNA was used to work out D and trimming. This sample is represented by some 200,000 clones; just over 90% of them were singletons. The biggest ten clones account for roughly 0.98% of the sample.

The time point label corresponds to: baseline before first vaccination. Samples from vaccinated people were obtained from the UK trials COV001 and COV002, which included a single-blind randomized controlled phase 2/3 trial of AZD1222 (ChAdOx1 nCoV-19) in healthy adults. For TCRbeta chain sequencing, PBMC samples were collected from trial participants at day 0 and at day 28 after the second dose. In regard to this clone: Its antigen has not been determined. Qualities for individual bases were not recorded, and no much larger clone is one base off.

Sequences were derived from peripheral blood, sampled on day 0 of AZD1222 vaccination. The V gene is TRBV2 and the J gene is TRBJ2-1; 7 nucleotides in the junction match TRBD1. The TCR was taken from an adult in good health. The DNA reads TGTGCCAGCAGGAAGACAGGGCCAACGCCTGAGCAGTTCTTC. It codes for CASRKTGPTPEQFF.